Sequencing of this T cell receptor beta chain was carried out in a study of low-dose radiotherapy and immunotherapy resistance in tumors. A constant-region primer paired with the V-primer adapter amplified TCRs over around 18 PCR cycles. Via MiXCR, TCRdb re-called the reads, giving one row per CDR3 protein. The table has about 46,000 distinct CDR3 sequences, 10% to 15% seen once; the top ten hold roughly 6.4%. Noted time point: before trial treatment. This clonotype appeared many times. This TCR was recovered from a female donor with ovarian cancer. Sequenced here: PBMCs, sampled before treatment.

The CDR3 region is CASSLAPFYYEQYF. Here the CDR3 DNA reads TGTGCCAGCAGTTTGGCACCCTTCTATTACGAGCAGTACTTC. This chain links TRBV28 with TRBJ2-7; D call uncertain. Germline V lookup: CDR1 MDHEN, CDR2 SYDVKM. V was cut by 3 bases and J by 4 bases, with 13 bases left in between. CDR3 length equals 14 residues.